The 21 T cell receptor beta chains below all came from one sample that was sequenced in a study of cytomegalovirus exposure and HLA in healthy donors. Data came from immunoSEQ multiplex PCR; TCRdb stores just in-frame clones and leaves some out. The repertoire holds tens of thousands of clones, 90% to 95% seen once, with under 6.5% in the top ten. Sample: PBMCs. The receptors here all came from a woman between 18 and 30 years old in good health and CMV-seronegative.

The V and J genes are TRBV9 and TRBJ1-3, with TRBD1 matching over 7 bases. CDR1 is SGDLS, CDR2 YYNGEE, per germline. Trimming took 4 bases from V and 3 from J; bases not matched to a gene: 7. CDR3 length: 15 amino acids. CDR3 loop: CASSSQGGRGNTIYF. The CDR3 DNA sequence: TGTGCCAGCAGCTCCCAGGGGGGACGTGGAAACACCATATATTTT. Filled out from reference TRBV9 and TRBJ1-3, the complete variable domain reads DSGVTQTPKHLITATGQRVTLRCSPRSGDLSVYWYQQSLDQGLQFLIQYYNGEERAKGNILERFSAQQFPDLHSELNLSSLELGDSALYFCASSSQGGRGNTIYFGEGSWLTVV.

The rearrangement uses TRBV4-2 and TRBJ2-7; no clear D. This CDR3 contains 14 residues. Germline V CDR1 and CDR2: LGHNA, YNFKEQ. The V gene lost 4 bases and the J gene lost 4 bases, with 14 bases spanning the gap. This CDR3 is CASSPQIGQYEQYF. The CDR3 coding sequence is TGTGCCAGCAGCCCACAAATTGGCCAGTACGAGCAGTACTTC.

Comments on this clone: The same CDR3 also results from other DNA sequences found in this sample. This sequence joins TRBV15 and TRBJ2-3; D gene unclear. Trimming took off 0 bases at V and 6 bases at J, with 4 bases between the two ends. This CDR3 is built from 12 residues. Germline V CDR1 and CDR2: LNHNV, YYDKDF (reference sequence). In DNA, the CDR3 is TGTGCCACCAGCAGAGACCAGGATACGCAGTATTTT. It specifies CATSRDQDTQYF.

CDR3 in amino acids: CASSQGVNTEAFF. The CDR3 DNA sequence: TGTGCCAGTAGCCAAGGGGTGAACACTGAAGCTTTCTTT. The V and J genes are TRBV19 and TRBJ1-1; D might be TRBD1 (5 bases). This CDR3 has 13 residues. Per the germline V gene, CDR1 is LNHDA and CDR2 is SQIVND (reference sequence). V was trimmed by 6 bases and J by 0 bases, leaving 8 bases between them.

The J gene is TRBJ1-1, the V gene TRBV19; D unresolved. The V and J ends lost 6 bases and 7 bases respectively, with 9 bases between them. Looked up from germline, CDR1 is LNHDA and CDR2 is SQIVND (reference sequence). The length of the CDR3 is 11 residues. Written as DNA, the CDR3 is TGTGCCAGTAGCCCTGGCCGTGAAGCTTTCTTT. As protein: CASSPGREAFF.

This clone showed up just a few times. The sample holds other DNA sequences that translate to the same CDR3. This sequence joins TRBV29-1 and TRBJ2-5, with 10 bases identical to TRBD1. Germline V gene lookup returns CDR1 SQVTM and CDR2 ANQGSEA. V dropped 7 bases and J dropped 5; count of bases not matched to a gene: 4. The CDR3 has 12 residues. This CDR3 is CSARTGGETQYF. CDR3 DNA sequence: TGCAGCGCTAGGACAGGGGGGGAGACCCAGTACTTC.

The chain joins TRBV9 to TRBJ2-3, with 12 nucleotides matching TRBD2. CDR1 and CDR2 from the germline V gene are SGDLS and YYNGEE. V lost 0 bases to trimming and J lost 1 base; unmatched junction nucleotides: 0. The CDR3 length is 16 residues. The CDR3 nucleotides read TGTGCCAGCAGCGTAGGACTAGCGGGGGGCACAGATACGCAGTATTTT. Translated: CASSVGLAGGTDTQYF.

V gene TRBV6-5 combines with J gene TRBJ1-3; the D gene is possibly TRBD1 (5 bases). Per the germline V gene, CDR1 is MNHEY and CDR2 is SVGAGI. The CDR3 spans 15 residues. Trimming stripped 8 bases from V and 0 bases from J, with 14 bases between. The CDR3: CASGLGGGSGNTIYF. In DNA, the CDR3 is TGTGCCAGCGGTCTCGGGGGGGGCTCTGGAAACACCATATATTTT.

This clone was recorded once. The gene calls are TRBV7-2 and TRBJ1-4, with unresolved D. CDR1 and CDR2 (germline): SGHTA, FQGNSA. V was trimmed by 1 base and J by 8 bases, leaving 14 bases between them. The CDR3 loop spans 15 amino acids. CDR3 in amino acids: CASSLEGPGIEKLFF. The CDR3 region has the DNA TGTGCCAGCAGCTTAGAGGGCCCCGGGATCGAAAAACTGTTTTTT.

This clone was seen just once. This sequence joins TRBV9 and TRBJ1-5; D might be TRBD1 (6 bases). The CDR3 runs 14 residues. Trimming removed 0 bases at V and 5 bases at J, with 9 bases between. CDR1 and CDR2 (germline): SGDLS, YYNGEE. The CDR3: CASSVDTGYQPQHF. For the CDR3, the DNA is TGTGCCAGCAGCGTAGACACAGGGTATCAGCCCCAGCATTTT.

This rearrangement joins TRBV11-3 to TRBJ2-1; TRBD1 might be the D (6 bases). The CDR3 loop spans 15 amino acids. Germline-derived CDR1 and CDR2 are SGHNT and YENEEA. Trimming stripped 3 bases from V and 8 bases from J, with 17 bases between. This CDR3 reads CASSFKDMGADEQFF. DNA of the CDR3: TGTGCCAGCAGCTTCAAGGATATGGGGGCGGATGAGCAGTTCTTC. The complete variable domain, with remaining parts taken from reference TRBV11-3 and TRBJ2-1, reads EAGVVQSPRYKIIEKKQPVAFWCNPISGHNTLYWYLQNLGQGPELLIRYENEEAVDDSQLPKDRFSAERLKGVDSTLKIQPAELGDSAVYLCASSFKDMGADEQFFGPGTRLTVL.

V is TRBV15 and J is TRBJ1-5; 11 bases are shared with TRBD1. This CDR3 spans 18 amino acids. The trim removed 1 base at V and 5 bases at J, leaving 10 bases unmatched. Germline loops: CDR1 LNHNV, CDR2 YYDKDF (reference sequence). CDR3 DNA sequence: TGTGCCACCAGCAGAGCTTGGGGACAGGGGGTGCGAGATCAGCCCCAGCATTTT. Its protein is CATSRAWGQGVRDQPQHF.

The V call is TRBV9, the J call TRBJ1-1; D remains ambiguous. Germline V gene lookup returns CDR1 SGDLS and CDR2 YYNGEE. The CDR3 sequence is 16 residues long. V was clipped by 2 bases and J by 0 bases, with 14 bases between them. CDR3 residues: CASSVLTALMNTEAFF. CDR3 coding DNA: TGTGCCAGCAGCGTTCTAACAGCCCTCATGAACACTGAAGCTTTCTTT.

The V call is TRBV29-1, the J call TRBJ2-1; the match to TRBD2 covers 7 bases. This CDR3 is built from 15 residues. J gave up 3 bases and V 6 bases, and 11 bases lay outside the gene matches. The germline V gene encodes CDR1 SQVTM and CDR2 ANQGSEA. The CDR3 sequence is CSVPLGLAVYNEQFF. Here the CDR3 DNA reads TGCAGCGTCCCCCTGGGGCTAGCGGTCTACAATGAGCAGTTCTTC.

The chain links TRBV5-5 to TRBJ2-5; 8 nucleotides agree with TRBD1. Unmatched junction bases numbered 8, after V lost 3 bases and J lost 4 bases. Germline-derived CDR1 and CDR2 are SGHKS and YYEKEE (reference sequence). This CDR3 has 15 residues. The CDR3 DNA reads TGTGCCAGCAGCTCGGCCTCAGGGGGCGCAGAGACCCAGTACTTC. Translation gives CASSSASGGAETQYF.

J is TRBJ1-5 and V is TRBV14, with 7 bases matching TRBD1. The CDR3 contains 16 residues. V lost 4 bases, J lost 7 bases, and 13 bases stayed unmatched. Germline assignment: CDR1 SGHDN and CDR2 FVKESK. The CDR3 spells CASSPHTDRERQPQHF. The CDR3 DNA reads as TGTGCCAGCAGCCCCCATACAGACAGGGAGAGGCAGCCCCAGCATTTT.

In this sample, this clone turned up once. The DNA is left out, because the CDR3 cannot be placed on it with certainty; the CDR3 is given as TCRdb lists it. This rearrangement joins TRBV21-1 to TRBJ2-7; the tabulated D call, TRBD2, remains unverified against the DNA. TRBV21-1 counts as a pseudogene. The CDR3 is 15 amino acids in total, end residues counted. The chain's CDR3 is CASSKVASGSDEQYV.

The chain couples TRBV19 to TRBJ1-1; TRBD1 agrees at 7 bases. V gave up 2 bases and J gave up 6 bases; unmatched junction bases: 9. This CDR3 region has 15 residues. Looked up from germline, CDR1 is LNHDA and CDR2 is SQIVND (reference sequence). The CDR3 DNA is TGTGCCAGTAGTATAAGGCCCCGACAGGGATCTGAAGCTTTCTTT. Translating gives CASSIRPRQGSEAFF.

V gene TRBV7-6 combines with J gene TRBJ1-1; 12 bases are shared with TRBD1. The CDR3 totals 18 residues. With 5 bases clipped from V and 5 bases from J, the junction kept 15 bases outside the gene matches. The germline V gene encodes CDR1 SGHVS and CDR2 FNYEAQ. CDR3 sequence: CASSRPAGLGQGATEAFF. Here the CDR3 DNA reads TGTGCCAGCAGCCGACCCGCCGGGCTGGGACAGGGGGCGACTGAAGCTTTCTTT.

The sample holds one count of this clone. The rearrangement joins TRBV6-5 to TRBJ1-1; the D is unclear. The germline CDR1 and CDR2 sequences are MNHEY and SVGAGI. This CDR3 contains 13 residues. Trimming pared 5 bases from V and 0 bases from J, leaving 7 bases between. Here the CDR3 reads CASSQRLNTEAFF. The CDR3 nucleotides read TGTGCCAGCAGTCAGAGGTTGAACACTGAAGCTTTCTTT.

Sample share makes this clone medium-sized (0.01 to 0.1%). The chain links TRBV5-6 to TRBJ1-2; D uncertain. CDR1 is SGHDT and CDR2 is YYEEEE in the germline V gene. This CDR3 has 13 amino acids. Trimming stripped 4 bases from V and 4 bases from J, with 11 bases between. The CDR3 loop is CASSPADSYGYTF. The CDR3 bases are TGTGCCAGCAGCCCGGCGGATAGCTATGGCTACACCTTC.